This T cell receptor (beta chain) came from a study of blood T cell repertoires in COVID-19. Study information: Samples came from the United States, Italy and Spain, spanning acute and convalescent COVID-19. Sample material is recorded as cDNA or gDNA derived from T cells, B-cell-depleted T cells, or PBMCs.

Study members were between roughly 18 and 90 years old and lived in some 26 US regions. All exposed participants met a person with COVID-19 within 2 weeks before entering the study. CDR1 MNHNS and CDR2 SASEGT come from the germline V gene. V shed 2 bases and J shed 0 bases, with 11 bases lying between them. This CDR3 is built from 15 residues. Libraries were prepared by immunoSEQ multiplex PCR; TCRdb keeps only in-frame clonotypes and omits some of them. The data hold 300,000 to 350,000 clones, with 85% to 95% observed a single time. The TCR comes from a woman aged 25 to 45 who had been exposed to COVID-19. What was sequenced was PBMCs or T cells enriched from blood (not recorded which). The chain combines TRBV6-1 with TRBJ2-7, with unresolved D. CDR3 sequence: CASSEPPHSSYEQYF. In DNA form, the CDR3 reads TGTGCCAGCAGTGAACCCCCGCACAGCTCCTACGAGCAGTACTTC.